This T cell receptor beta chain is drawn from a study of control samples from healthy donors and cancer patients. The CDR3 loop spans 16 amino acids. Looked up from germline, CDR1 is LGHDT and CDR2 is YNNKEL (reference sequence). The V end was cut by 4 bases, the J end by 2 bases, with 17 bases between. Produced via immunoSEQ multiplex PCR; TCRdb's table is partial and in-frame only. The sample shows around 90,000 clones, around nine tenths of them seen only once. The chain joins TRBV3-1 (or the pseudogene TRBV3-2) to TRBJ2-5; D might be TRBD1 or TRBD2, each matching 6 bases. The clonotype was recovered from a man aged 25 to 45 in good health. The source material was blood. CDR3 in DNA: TGTGCCAGCAGCCTCAGGGTAGGGGGGCGACAAGAGACCCAGTACTTC. This encodes CASSLRVGGRQETQYF.